Sequencing of this T cell receptor beta chain was carried out in a study of identical twins. Findings and caveats of the study: A lower insertion count was a feature of abundant cord blood beta clonotypes, with no such feature in memory repertoires.

The CDR3 is made up of 13 amino acids. Germline V gives CDR1 LGHNA, CDR2 YNFKEQ. V lost 0 bases and J lost 10, with 10 bases in between. TCRdb ran MiXCR on the 5' RACE reads and lists one entry per CDR3 protein. This table has about 240,000 distinct CDR3 sequences, roughly a tenth appearing once. This clonotype has more than one count but fewer than ten. Its target is unknown. Sequencing was carried out using memory T cells sorted from blood. This TCR was recovered from a man in his fifties or sixties in good health. The chain joins TRBV4-2 to TRBJ2-4; no clear D gene. The DNA for the CDR3 is TGTGCCAGCAGCCAAGACAAAAGTGGGATTCAGTACTTC. This gives the protein CASSQDKSGIQYF.